The clone carrying this T cell receptor (beta chain) was counted once. Its matching antigen is unknown. This record belongs to a study of CD8+CD57+ T cells in acquired aplastic anemia. Study information: Some 10 million reads, on average, were obtained for CD4+ cells from healthy donors.

Findings of the study overall: Both patients and controls carried the same twenty-nine CD8+ CDR3 sequences. Any difference that existed in CD8+ Simpson's diversity between patients and controls was not significant.

TCR beta VDJ and CDR3 profiling used genomic DNA as template. Each CDR3 protein gets one entry after TCRdb re-called the reads with MiXCR. Of some 170,000 distinct CDR3 sequences in the sample, around 40% were seen once. This TCR was sampled from a human donor in good health. What was sequenced was sorted CD4+, CD8+, or CD8+CD57+ T cells (not recorded which) from PBMCs.

The CDR3 DNA sequence: TGTGCCACCAGCAGAGAGGGGAACAGTAATTCACCCCTCCACTTT. It is translated as CATSREGNSNSPLHF. This chain uses TRBV15 with TRBJ1-6; D ambiguous. Trimming removed 0 bases at V and 6 bases at J, with 9 bases between. Germline V gene sequence: CDR1 LNHNV, CDR2 YYDKDF (reference sequence). The CDR3 length is 15 residues.